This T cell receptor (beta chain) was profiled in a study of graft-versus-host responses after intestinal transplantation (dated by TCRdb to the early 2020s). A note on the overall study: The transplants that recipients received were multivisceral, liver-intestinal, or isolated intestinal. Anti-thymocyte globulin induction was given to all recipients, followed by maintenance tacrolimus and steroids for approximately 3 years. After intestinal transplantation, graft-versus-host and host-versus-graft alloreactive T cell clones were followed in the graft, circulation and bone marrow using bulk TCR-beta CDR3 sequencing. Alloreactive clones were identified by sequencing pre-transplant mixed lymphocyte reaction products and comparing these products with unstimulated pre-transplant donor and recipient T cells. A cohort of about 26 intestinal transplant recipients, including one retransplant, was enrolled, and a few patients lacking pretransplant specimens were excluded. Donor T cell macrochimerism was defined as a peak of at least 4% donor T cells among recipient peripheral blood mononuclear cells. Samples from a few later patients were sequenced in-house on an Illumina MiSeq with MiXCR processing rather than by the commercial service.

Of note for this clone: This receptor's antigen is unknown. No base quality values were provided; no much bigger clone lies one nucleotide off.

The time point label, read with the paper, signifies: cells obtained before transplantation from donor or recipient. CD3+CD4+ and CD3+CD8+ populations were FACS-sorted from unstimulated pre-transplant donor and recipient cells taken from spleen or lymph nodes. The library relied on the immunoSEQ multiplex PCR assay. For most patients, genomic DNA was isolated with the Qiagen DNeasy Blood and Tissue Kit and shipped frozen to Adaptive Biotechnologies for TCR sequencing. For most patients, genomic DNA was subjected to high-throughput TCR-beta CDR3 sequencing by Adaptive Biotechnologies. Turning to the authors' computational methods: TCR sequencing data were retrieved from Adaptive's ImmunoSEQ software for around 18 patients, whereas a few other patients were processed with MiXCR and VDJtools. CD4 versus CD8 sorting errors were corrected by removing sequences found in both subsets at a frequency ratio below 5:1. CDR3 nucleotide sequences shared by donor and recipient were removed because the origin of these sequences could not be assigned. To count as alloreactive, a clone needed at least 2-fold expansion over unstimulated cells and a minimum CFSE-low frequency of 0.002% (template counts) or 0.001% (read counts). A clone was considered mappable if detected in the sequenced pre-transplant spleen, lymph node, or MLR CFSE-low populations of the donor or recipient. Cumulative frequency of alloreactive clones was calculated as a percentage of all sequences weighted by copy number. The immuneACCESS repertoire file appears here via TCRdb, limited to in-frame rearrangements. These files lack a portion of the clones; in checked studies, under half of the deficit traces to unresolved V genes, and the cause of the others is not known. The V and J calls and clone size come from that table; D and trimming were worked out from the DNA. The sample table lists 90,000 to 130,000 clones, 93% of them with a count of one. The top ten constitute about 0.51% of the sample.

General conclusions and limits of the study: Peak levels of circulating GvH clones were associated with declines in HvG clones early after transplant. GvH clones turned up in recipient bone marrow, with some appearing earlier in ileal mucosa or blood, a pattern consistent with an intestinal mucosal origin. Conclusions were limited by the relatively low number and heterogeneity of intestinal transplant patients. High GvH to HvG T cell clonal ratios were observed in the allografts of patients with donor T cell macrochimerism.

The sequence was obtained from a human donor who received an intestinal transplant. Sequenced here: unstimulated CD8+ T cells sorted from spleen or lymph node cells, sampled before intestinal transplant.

The DNA sequence follows: TGTGCCAGCAGCCGACGGAGCCGTGTCACTGAAGCTTTCTTT. This gives the protein CASSRRSRVTEAFF. The sequence is built from TRBV5-8 and TRBJ1-1, with the D gene uncertain. The CDR3 runs 14 residues from the cysteine to the phenylalanine. Solely the CDR3 DNA is kept, with 42 bases framed from the first base. The germline V gene provides CDR1 SGHTS and CDR2 YDEGEE. Trimming takes 4 bases from V and 4 bases from J, and the germline ends sit 14 bases apart. The full variable domain, completed from the reference TRBV5-8 and TRBJ1-1 proteins outside the CDR3, reads EAGVTQSPTHLIKTRGQQATLRCSPISGHTSVYWYQQALGLGLQFLLWYDEGEERNRGNFPPRFSGRQFPNYSSELNVNALELEDSALYLCASSRRSRVTEAFFGQGTRLTVV.